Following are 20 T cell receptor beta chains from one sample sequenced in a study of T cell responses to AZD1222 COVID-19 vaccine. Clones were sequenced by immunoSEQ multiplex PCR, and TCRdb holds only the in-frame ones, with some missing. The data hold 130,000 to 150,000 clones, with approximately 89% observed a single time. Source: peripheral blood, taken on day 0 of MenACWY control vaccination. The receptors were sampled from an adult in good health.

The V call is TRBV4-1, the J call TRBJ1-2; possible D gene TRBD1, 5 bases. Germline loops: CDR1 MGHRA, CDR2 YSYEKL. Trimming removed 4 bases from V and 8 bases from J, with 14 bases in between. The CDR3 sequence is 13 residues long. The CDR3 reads CASSPSGKGGYTF. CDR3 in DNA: TGCGCCAGCAGCCCCTCAGGGAAAGGGGGCTACACCTTC.

The CDR3 region has the DNA TGTGCCAGCAGCCTTTACCAAGGGGCCACAGATACGCAGTATTTT. It is translated as CASSLYQGATDTQYF. The chain recombines TRBV7-9 with TRBJ2-3; D might be TRBD1 (5 bases). The CDR3 runs 15 residues. V was clipped by 5 bases and J by 2 bases, with 14 bases between them. The germline V gene encodes CDR1 SEHNR and CDR2 FQNEAQ (reference sequence).

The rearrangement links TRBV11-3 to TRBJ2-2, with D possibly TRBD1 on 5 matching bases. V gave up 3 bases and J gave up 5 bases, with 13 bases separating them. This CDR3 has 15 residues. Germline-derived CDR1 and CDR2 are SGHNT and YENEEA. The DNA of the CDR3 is TGTGCCAGCAGCTTCCAACGCGGACATACCGGGGAGCTGTTTTTT. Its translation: CASSFQRGHTGELFF. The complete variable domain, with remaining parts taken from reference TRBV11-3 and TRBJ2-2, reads EAGVVQSPRYKIIEKKQPVAFWCNPISGHNTLYWYLQNLGQGPELLIRYENEEAVDDSQLPKDRFSAERLKGVDSTLKIQPAELGDSAVYLCASSFQRGHTGELFFGEGSRLTVL.

The CDR3 DNA reads as TGTGCCTGGAGTGTTCTAGCTTCTAGCACAGATACGCAGTATTTT. It yields the protein CAWSVLASSTDTQYF. The chain has TRBV30 and TRBJ2-3, with D perhaps matching TRBD2 (5 bases). Germline CDR1 reads GTSNPN; CDR2 reads SVGIG (reference sequence). The CDR3 is 15 residues long. The V end was cut by 0 bases, the J end by 0 bases, with 10 bases between.

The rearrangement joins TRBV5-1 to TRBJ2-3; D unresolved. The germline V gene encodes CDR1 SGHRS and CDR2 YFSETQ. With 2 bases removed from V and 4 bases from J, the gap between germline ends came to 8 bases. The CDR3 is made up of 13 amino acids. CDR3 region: CASSFVFPDTQYF. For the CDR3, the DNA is TGCGCCAGCAGCTTCGTATTCCCAGATACGCAGTATTTT.

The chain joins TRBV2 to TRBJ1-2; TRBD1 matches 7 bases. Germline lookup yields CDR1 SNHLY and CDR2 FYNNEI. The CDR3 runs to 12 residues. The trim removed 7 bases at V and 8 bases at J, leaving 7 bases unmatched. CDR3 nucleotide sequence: TGTGCCAGCATAGACAGGGTGGGAGGCTACACCTTC. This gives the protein CASIDRVGGYTF. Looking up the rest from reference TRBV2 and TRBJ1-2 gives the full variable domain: EPEVTQTPSHQVTQMGQEVILRCVPISNHLYFYWYRQILGQKVEFLVSFYNNEISEKSEIFDDQFSVERPDGSNFTLKIRSTKLEDSAMYFCASIDRVGGYTFGSGTRLTVV.

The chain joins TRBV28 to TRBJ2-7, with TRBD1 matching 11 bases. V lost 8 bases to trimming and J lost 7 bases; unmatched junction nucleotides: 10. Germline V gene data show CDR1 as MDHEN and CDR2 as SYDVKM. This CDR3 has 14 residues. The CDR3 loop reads CASGGTGGFWEQYF. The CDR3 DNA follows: TGTGCCAGCGGGGGGACAGGGGGATTTTGGGAGCAGTACTTC.

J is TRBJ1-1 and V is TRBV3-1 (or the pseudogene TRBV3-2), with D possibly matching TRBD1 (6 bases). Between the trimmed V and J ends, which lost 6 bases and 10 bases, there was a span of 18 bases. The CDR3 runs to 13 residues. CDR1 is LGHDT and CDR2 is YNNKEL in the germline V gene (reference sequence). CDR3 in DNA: TGTGCCAGCAGTCATAAACAGGGCCCGGGAGCTTTCTTT. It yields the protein CASSHKQGPGAFF.

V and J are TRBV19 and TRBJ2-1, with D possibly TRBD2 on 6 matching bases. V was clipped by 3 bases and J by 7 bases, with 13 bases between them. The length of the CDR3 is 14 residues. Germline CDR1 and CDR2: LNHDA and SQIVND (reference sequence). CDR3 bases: TGTGCCAGTAGTATTTGGGGGGTGGAGAATGAGCAGTTCTTC. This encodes CASSIWGVENEQFF.

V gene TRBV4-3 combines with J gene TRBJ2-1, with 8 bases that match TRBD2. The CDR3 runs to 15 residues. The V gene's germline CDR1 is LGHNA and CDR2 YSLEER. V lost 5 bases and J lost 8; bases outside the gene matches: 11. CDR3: CASSLQSGSLYEQFF. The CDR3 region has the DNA TGCGCCAGCAGCTTGCAAAGCGGGAGCTTATATGAGCAGTTCTTC.

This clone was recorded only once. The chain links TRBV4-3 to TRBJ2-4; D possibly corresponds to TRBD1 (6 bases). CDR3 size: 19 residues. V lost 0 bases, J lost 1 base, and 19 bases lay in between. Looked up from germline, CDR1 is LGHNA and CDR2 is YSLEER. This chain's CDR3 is CASSQERSQGKWAKNIQYF. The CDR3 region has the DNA TGCGCCAGCAGCCAAGAACGGTCCCAGGGGAAGTGGGCCAAAAACATTCAGTACTTC.

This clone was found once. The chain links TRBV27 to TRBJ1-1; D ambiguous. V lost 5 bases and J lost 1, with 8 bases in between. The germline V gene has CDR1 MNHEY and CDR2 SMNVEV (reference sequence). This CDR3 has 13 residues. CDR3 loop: CASSVPGNTEAFF. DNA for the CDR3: TGTGCCAGCAGTGTCCCTGGGAACACTGAAGCTTTCTTT.

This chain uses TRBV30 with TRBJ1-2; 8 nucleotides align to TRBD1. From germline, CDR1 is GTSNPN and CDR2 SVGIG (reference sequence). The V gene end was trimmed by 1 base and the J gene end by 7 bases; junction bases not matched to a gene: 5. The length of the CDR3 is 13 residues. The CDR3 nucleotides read TGTGCCTGGAGTGGTTCAGGGGGCACTGGCTACACCTTC. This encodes CAWSGSGGTGYTF.

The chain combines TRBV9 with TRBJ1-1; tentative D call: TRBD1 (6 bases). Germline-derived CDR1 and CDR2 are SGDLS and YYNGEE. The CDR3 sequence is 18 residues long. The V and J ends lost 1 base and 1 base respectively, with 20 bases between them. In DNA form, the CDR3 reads TGTGCCAGCAGCGTAAAGGGGGGGTCCGGCCTACCGAACACTGAAGCTTTCTTT. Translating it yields CASSVKGGSGLPNTEAFF.

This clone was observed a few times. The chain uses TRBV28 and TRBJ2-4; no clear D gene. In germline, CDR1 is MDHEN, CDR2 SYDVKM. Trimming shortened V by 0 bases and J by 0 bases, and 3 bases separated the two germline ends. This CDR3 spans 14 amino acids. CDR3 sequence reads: CASSLWEAKNIQYF. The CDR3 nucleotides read TGTGCCAGCAGTTTATGGGAAGCCAAAAACATTCAGTACTTC.

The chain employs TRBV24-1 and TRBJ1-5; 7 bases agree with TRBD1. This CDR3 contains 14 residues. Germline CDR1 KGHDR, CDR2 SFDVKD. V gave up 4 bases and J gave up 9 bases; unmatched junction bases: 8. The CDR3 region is CATSDQRQGSPQHF. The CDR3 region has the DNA TGTGCCACCAGTGACCAAAGACAGGGCTCGCCCCAGCATTTT.

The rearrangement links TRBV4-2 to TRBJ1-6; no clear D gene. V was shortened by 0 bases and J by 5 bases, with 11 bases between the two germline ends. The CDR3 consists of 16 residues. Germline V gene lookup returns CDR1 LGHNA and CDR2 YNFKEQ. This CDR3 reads CASSQDGQRDNSPLHF. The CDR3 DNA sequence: TGTGCCAGCAGCCAAGATGGGCAGAGAGATAATTCACCCCTCCACTTT.

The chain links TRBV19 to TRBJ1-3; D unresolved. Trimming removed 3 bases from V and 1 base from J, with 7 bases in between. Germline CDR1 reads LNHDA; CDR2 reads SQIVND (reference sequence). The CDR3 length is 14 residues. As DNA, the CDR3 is TGTGCCAGTAGTATTACGGGGTCTGGAAACACCATATATTTT. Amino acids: CASSITGSGNTIYF.

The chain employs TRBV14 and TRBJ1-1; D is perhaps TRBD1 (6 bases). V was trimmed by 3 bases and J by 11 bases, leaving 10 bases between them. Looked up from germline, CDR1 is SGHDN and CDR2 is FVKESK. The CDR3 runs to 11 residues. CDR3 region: CASSHRGEAFF. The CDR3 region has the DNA TGTGCCAGCAGCCACAGGGGTGAGGCTTTCTTT.

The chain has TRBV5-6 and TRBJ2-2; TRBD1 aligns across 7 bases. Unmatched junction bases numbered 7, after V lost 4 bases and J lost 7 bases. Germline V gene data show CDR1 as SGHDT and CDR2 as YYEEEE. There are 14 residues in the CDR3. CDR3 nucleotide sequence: TGTGCCAGCAGCCCCGACAGGGTGGGCGGGGAGCTGTTTTTT. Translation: CASSPDRVGGELFF.